This T cell receptor (beta chain) was sequenced during a study of Ad26.COV2.S vaccination and SARS-CoV-2 variants. Findings of the study overall: Breadth measured for non-spike TCRs was similar across vaccine and placebo recipients.

Assay: immunoSEQ multiplex PCR; the TCRdb copy retains only in-frame clones and omits some. The profile covers roughly 420,000 clones, with roughly 90% appearing a single time and less than 4% taken by the ten largest. Regarding treatment: around 19 received Ad26.COV2.S at low or high dose, single or two shots; about 5 received placebo; per-sample allocation not given. Day 63 following the first vaccine or placebo injection was when the samples were taken. Regarding this clone: The antigen is undetermined.

Germline CDR1 is LNHDA and CDR2 is SQIVND (reference sequence). V lost 3 bases and J lost 0, with 12 bases in between. The length of the CDR3 is 16 residues. This specimen consisted of peripheral blood, obtained in a trial of Ad26.COV2.S vaccine versus placebo. This sequence originates from a person aged 18-60 years who received the Ad26.COV2.S COVID-19 vaccine or a placebo. The V call is TRBV19, the J call TRBJ1-3; TRBD1 is a possible D gene (6 bases). The CDR3 spells CASSMPNRDSGNTIYF. The CDR3 region has the DNA TGTGCCAGTAGTATGCCTAACAGGGACTCTGGAAACACCATATATTTT.